These 10 T cell receptor beta chains were sequenced from one sample in a study of neurological immune-mediated disorders (dated by TCRdb to the late 2010s). Receptors were amplified or captured by 5' RACE. Sequencing was carried out with an Illumina HiSeq 2500. Through fastp at Q25 and MiXCR, TCRdb rebuilt clones from the public reads, retaining in-frame beta chains. Rows matching on CDR3 protein sequence are summarized as one entry with the most common DNA and genes. This sample is represented by 55,000 to 85,000 distinct CDR3 sequences; approximately 3.3% of them were singletons. The ten most abundant clones make up 5.2% of the sample. The sample comprised PBMCs. These TCRs come from a woman between 50 and 59 years old with multiple sclerosis.

Judged by abundance, this clonotype is medium-sized. The V call is TRBV28, the J call TRBJ2-1, with a weak D call TRBD1 (6 bases). The V gene lost 5 bases and the J gene lost 7 bases, with 21 bases spanning the gap. The CDR3 length is 16 residues. Germline CDR1 reads MDHEN; CDR2 reads SYDVKM. The CDR3 DNA reads as TGTGCCAGCAGTCAACCCACAGGGAAAGGTGGTAATGAGCAGTTCTTC. This translates into CASSQPTGKGGNEQFF.

This clonotype was seen at least ten times. The chain couples TRBV20-1 to TRBJ1-1; possibly TRBD1 for D (5 bases). The CDR3 length is 12 residues. CDR1 and CDR2 (germline): DFQATT, SNEGSKA (reference sequence). V was clipped by 6 bases and J by 4 bases, with 12 bases between them. The CDR3 protein is CSASGSVTEAFF. The CDR3 coding sequence is TGCAGTGCGTCAGGGTCGGTCACTGAAGCTTTCTTT.

Turning to this clonotype: This could be a read error, since a much larger clone is one nucleotide away. The chain has TRBV20-1 and TRBJ1-4; possible D gene TRBD1, 5 bases. V was shortened by 7 bases and J by 13 bases, with 22 bases between the two germline ends. The CDR3 is 13 amino acids. Germline CDR1 reads DFQATT; CDR2 reads SNEGSKA (reference sequence). For the CDR3, the DNA is TGCAGTGGACAACCCGGGAAAGGGGCAACACTGTTTTTT. As protein: CSGQPGKGATLFF.

This clonotype was detected many times. The gene calls are TRBV5-6 and TRBJ2-7; 8 nucleotides align to TRBD2. This CDR3 is built from 18 residues. V lost 1 base and J lost 4; bases outside the gene matches: 16. CDR1 SGHDT and CDR2 YYEEEE come from the germline V gene. CDR3 region: CASSLRAGREGDRYEQYF. CDR3 coding DNA: TGTGCCAGCAGCTTGAGGGCGGGACGGGAGGGCGATCGGTACGAGCAGTACTTC.

In this sample, this clonotype turned up many times. The chain employs TRBV12-3 or TRBV12-4 and TRBJ2-1; 9 nucleotides agree with TRBD2. The CDR3 runs to 11 residues. CDR3 residues: CASGRGSEQFF. The CDR3 DNA reads as TGTGCTAGCGGGAGAGGGAGTGAGCAGTTCTTC.

Ten or more counts support this clonotype. The chain recombines TRBV12-3 or TRBV12-4 with TRBJ2-1; 7 bases agree with TRBD2. V lost 3 bases to trimming and J lost 8 bases; unmatched junction nucleotides: 7. This CDR3 spans 14 amino acids. The CDR3 nucleotides read TGTGCCAGCAGTTTCGGCGGGAGTGGGGATGAGCAGTTCTTC. Amino acids: CASSFGGSGDEQFF.

This clonotype occurred many times. This rearrangement joins TRBV5-1 to TRBJ1-2, with a tentative D call TRBD1 (6 bases). The CDR3 is 15 residues long. Trimming shortened V by 0 bases and J by 4 bases, and 13 bases separated the two germline ends. The germline V gene has CDR1 SGHRS and CDR2 YFSETQ. CDR3 sequence: CASSLEEGGTYGYTF. CDR3 DNA: TGCGCCAGCAGCTTGGAAGAAGGGGGAACCTATGGCTACACCTTC.

V and J are TRBV12-3 or TRBV12-4 and TRBJ1-1; unclear D gene. This CDR3 has 14 residues. Deletions cut 8 bases from V and 1 base from J, with 14 bases between. CDR3 in DNA: TGTGCCAGCTACATAGGGAAGGCGAACACTGAAGCTTTCTTT. Residues: CASYIGKANTEAFF.

This clonotype was detected many times. V and J are TRBV4-2 and TRBJ1-2, with a possible D match to TRBD1 (6 bases). The ends were cut back, 3 bases at V and 4 bases at J, with 9 bases in the middle. CDR1 and CDR2 from the germline V gene are LGHNA and YNFKEQ. The CDR3 contains 13 residues. CDR3 protein: CASSHRDIYGYTF. CDR3 bases: TGTGCCAGCAGCCACAGGGACATCTATGGCTACACCTTC.

This clonotype occurred many times. The chain combines TRBV15 with TRBJ1-1, with D possibly being TRBD1 (6 bases). CDR3 size: 17 residues. V was cut by 3 bases and J by 3 bases, with 20 bases left in between. Germline V lookup: CDR1 LNHNV, CDR2 YYDKDF (reference sequence). CDR3 protein: CATSSHTLIQGYTEAFF. The CDR3 nucleotides are TGTGCCACCAGCAGCCATACCCTCATACAGGGTTACACTGAAGCTTTCTTT. The complete variable domain, with remaining parts taken from reference TRBV15 and TRBJ1-1, reads DAMVIQNPRYQVTQFGKPVTLSCSQTLNHNVMYWYQQKSSQAPKLLFHYYDKDFNNEADTPDNFQSRRPNTSFCFLDIRSPGLGDTAMYLCATSSHTLIQGYTEAFFGQGTRLTVV.